The entry that follows covers one T cell receptor beta chain sequence. Its matching antigen is unknown. Bulk TCR libraries were made with methods that had been previously described and with listed TCR primers. Each CDR3 protein gets one entry after TCRdb re-called the PCR reads with MiXCR. The sample holds over 300,000 distinct CDR3 sequences; about a quarter are singletons and the top ten take around 0.76%. The data derive from a study of molecular identifiers for immune sequencing clone quantification. Study-wide points: Highly expanded clone sizes could be underestimated by identical TCR molecules that share a barcode. Amid around 900,000 naive cells, spiked Jurkat TCR RNA from one cell was reportedly still detectable.

Germline trimming cut 0 bases from V and 3 bases from J; bases unmatched to any gene: 11. Germline V gives CDR1 MNHEY, CDR2 SMNVEV (reference sequence). This CDR3 has 17 residues. Sorting selected naive CD8 T cells with a CD8+CD4-CCR7+CD45RA+ phenotype. Sequencing used naive CD8+ T cells from blood, with Jurkat cell RNA spiked in. Subset reported: FACS-sorted CD8+CD4-CCR7+CD45RA+ naive T cells. The receptor was isolated from a human donor in good health. Some libraries in this study had Jurkat cell RNA spiked in. V is TRBV27 and J is TRBJ2-7, with TRBD2 matching 7 bases. CDR3: CASSLSGGEANYYEQYF. In DNA, the CDR3 is TGTGCCAGCAGTTTATCTGGGGGGGAAGCGAACTACTACGAGCAGTACTTC.